A single sample is the source of the 13 T cell receptor beta chains below, sequenced in a study of blood T cell repertoires in COVID-19. Repertoires were generated with immunoSEQ multiplex PCR, while TCRdb's copy carries only in-frame clones and drops some. Found here are approximately 500,000 clones, more than 75% of them singletons; the top ten hold approximately 2%. The specimen sequenced was PBMCs or T cells enriched from blood (not recorded which). These receptors were obtained from a middle-aged woman who had recovered from COVID-19.

The V gene is TRBV10-3, the J gene TRBJ2-3; D is ambiguous. The CDR3 consists of 13 residues. Between the trimmed V and J ends, which lost 6 bases and 4 bases, there was a span of 11 bases. Germline CDR1 is ENHRY and CDR2 is SYGVKD. CDR3 sequence (DNA): TGTGCCATCAGGAAAGCTAGTGCAGATACGCAGTATTTT. Its protein product is CAIRKASADTQYF.

This chain links TRBV12-5 with TRBJ1-5, with 7 bases that match TRBD1. Germline V gene lookup returns CDR1 LGHNT and CDR2 FRNRAP. The CDR3 extends over 17 amino acids. V shed 0 bases and J 3 bases; nucleotides not matched to a gene: 8. The CDR3 nucleotides read TGTGCTAGTGGTTTGGTCGGGACAGATATTTCCAATCAGCCCCAGCATTTT. Translation: CASGLVGTDISNQPQHF. Full variable domain (rest looked up from reference TRBV12-5 and TRBJ1-5): DARVTQTPRHKVTEMGQEVTMRCQPILGHNTVFWYRQTMMQGLELLAYFRNRAPLDDSGMPKDRFSAEMPDATLATLKIQPSEPRDSAVYFCASGLVGTDISNQPQHFGDGTRLSIL.

The CDR3 DNA reads TGTGCCAGCAGCCAAAACAAGTACACTGAAGCTTTCTTT. It codes for CASSQNKYTEAFF. The chain uses TRBV7-2 and TRBJ1-1, with D unclear. V lost 5 bases, J lost 3 bases, and 10 bases lay in between. There are 13 residues in the CDR3. CDR1 SGHTA and CDR2 FQGNSA come from the germline V gene.

This clone showed up just a few times. The rearrangement joins TRBV29-1 to TRBJ2-3; 11 nucleotides match TRBD2. Germline V gene lookup returns CDR1 SQVTM and CDR2 ANQGSEA. The CDR3 is made up of 19 amino acids. The V gene end was trimmed by 4 bases and the J gene end by 6 bases; junction bases not matched to a gene: 21. For the CDR3, the DNA is TGCAGCGTTGGGTTAGGGGCCCGACTAGCGGGACCCGGTCGGGATACGCAGTATTTT. It yields the protein CSVGLGARLAGPGRDTQYF.

The chain employs TRBV12-5 and TRBJ2-5; D ambiguous. The germline V and J ends were trimmed by 1 base and 5 bases, with 17 bases remaining between them. The CDR3 sequence is 16 residues long. Germline lookup yields CDR1 LGHNT and CDR2 FRNRAP. The CDR3, as DNA: TGTGCTAGTGGTTTGGACCCGGGTCTCCGTTCCGAGACCCAGTACTTC. Encoded protein: CASGLDPGLRSETQYF. The full variable domain, with the rest looked up from reference TRBV12-5 and TRBJ2-5, is DARVTQTPRHKVTEMGQEVTMRCQPILGHNTVFWYRQTMMQGLELLAYFRNRAPLDDSGMPKDRFSAEMPDATLATLKIQPSEPRDSAVYFCASGLDPGLRSETQYFGPGTRLLVL.

This clone was seen more than once but under ten times. The chain recombines TRBV12-3 or TRBV12-4 with TRBJ1-2, with D perhaps matching TRBD1 (6 bases). The CDR3 length is 12 residues. V was pared by 4 bases and J by 8 bases, with 11 bases between. The CDR3 coding sequence is TGTGCCAGCAGTTCACCCCAGGGGGGCTACACCTTC. It codes for CASSSPQGGYTF.

This clone was counted only a few times. The genes are TRBV7-2 and TRBJ1-3; D gene ambiguous. CDR3 length equals 16 residues. V dropped 1 base and J dropped 0 bases, with 10 bases sitting between them. Germline V gene data show CDR1 as SGHTA and CDR2 as FQGNSA. CDR3 in DNA: TGTGCCAGCAGCTTAGTATTGGTCAGCTCTGGAAACACCATATATTTT. Protein sequence: CASSLVLVSSGNTIYF.

CDR3 amino acids: CASSQDRLAGAISYNEQFF. CDR3 coding DNA: TGCGCCAGCAGCCAAGATCGGCTAGCGGGAGCTATCTCCTACAATGAGCAGTTCTTC. The chain is built from TRBV4-3 and TRBJ2-1; 10 bases line up with TRBD2. This CDR3 comprises 19 residues. V was pared by 0 bases and J by 0 bases, with 8 bases of the junction left unmatched. CDR1 LGHNA and CDR2 YSLEER come from the germline V gene.

The chain carries TRBV25-1 and TRBJ1-2; perhaps TRBD1 as D (6 bases). Germline CDR1 MGHDK, CDR2 SYGVNS. This CDR3 spans 16 amino acids. V was cut by 2 bases and J by 4 bases, with 17 bases left in between. The CDR3 region is CASSETAFPGVYGYTF. The CDR3 bases are TGTGCCAGCAGTGAAACGGCGTTCCCAGGGGTCTATGGCTACACCTTC.

The chain couples TRBV19 to TRBJ1-2; the D gene is possibly TRBD1 (5 bases). Trimming took 8 bases from V and 8 from J, leaving 15 bases between them. In germline, CDR1 is LNHDA, CDR2 SQIVND (reference sequence). The CDR3 length is 12 residues. The DNA for the CDR3 is TGTGCCAGTTCACCCCCAGGGTCGGGCTACACCTTC. Protein: CASSPPGSGYTF.

CDR3 bases: TGTGCTAGTGGTTTGGGAGGAGCAGATAGCAATCAGCCCCAGCATTTT. Its protein is CASGLGGADSNQPQHF. This chain uses TRBV12-5 with TRBJ1-5; D gene uncertain. This CDR3 contains 16 residues. V was shortened by 1 base and J by 0 bases, with 10 bases between the two germline ends. CDR1 LGHNT and CDR2 FRNRAP come from the germline V gene.

The chain carries TRBV19 and TRBJ1-1, with TRBD1 identical over 8 bases. Trimming took 9 bases from V and 0 from J; bases not matched to a gene: 9. CDR3 length: 15 residues. Germline values: CDR1 LNHDA, CDR2 SQIVND (reference sequence). The chain's CDR3 is CASKMTGAMNTEAFF. CDR3 DNA sequence: TGTGCCAGCAAAATGACAGGGGCGATGAACACTGAAGCTTTCTTT.

V usage is TRBV4-3 and J usage is TRBJ1-1, with TRBD1 identical over 7 bases. The ends lost 4 bases at V and 4 bases at J; junction bases unmatched: 9. CDR1 is LGHNA and CDR2 is YSLEER in the germline V gene. CDR3 length: 15 residues. CDR3 nucleotides: TGCGCCAGCAGCCGAAACAGGGGAGTGGTCACTGAAGCTTTCTTT. Translation gives CASSRNRGVVTEAFF.